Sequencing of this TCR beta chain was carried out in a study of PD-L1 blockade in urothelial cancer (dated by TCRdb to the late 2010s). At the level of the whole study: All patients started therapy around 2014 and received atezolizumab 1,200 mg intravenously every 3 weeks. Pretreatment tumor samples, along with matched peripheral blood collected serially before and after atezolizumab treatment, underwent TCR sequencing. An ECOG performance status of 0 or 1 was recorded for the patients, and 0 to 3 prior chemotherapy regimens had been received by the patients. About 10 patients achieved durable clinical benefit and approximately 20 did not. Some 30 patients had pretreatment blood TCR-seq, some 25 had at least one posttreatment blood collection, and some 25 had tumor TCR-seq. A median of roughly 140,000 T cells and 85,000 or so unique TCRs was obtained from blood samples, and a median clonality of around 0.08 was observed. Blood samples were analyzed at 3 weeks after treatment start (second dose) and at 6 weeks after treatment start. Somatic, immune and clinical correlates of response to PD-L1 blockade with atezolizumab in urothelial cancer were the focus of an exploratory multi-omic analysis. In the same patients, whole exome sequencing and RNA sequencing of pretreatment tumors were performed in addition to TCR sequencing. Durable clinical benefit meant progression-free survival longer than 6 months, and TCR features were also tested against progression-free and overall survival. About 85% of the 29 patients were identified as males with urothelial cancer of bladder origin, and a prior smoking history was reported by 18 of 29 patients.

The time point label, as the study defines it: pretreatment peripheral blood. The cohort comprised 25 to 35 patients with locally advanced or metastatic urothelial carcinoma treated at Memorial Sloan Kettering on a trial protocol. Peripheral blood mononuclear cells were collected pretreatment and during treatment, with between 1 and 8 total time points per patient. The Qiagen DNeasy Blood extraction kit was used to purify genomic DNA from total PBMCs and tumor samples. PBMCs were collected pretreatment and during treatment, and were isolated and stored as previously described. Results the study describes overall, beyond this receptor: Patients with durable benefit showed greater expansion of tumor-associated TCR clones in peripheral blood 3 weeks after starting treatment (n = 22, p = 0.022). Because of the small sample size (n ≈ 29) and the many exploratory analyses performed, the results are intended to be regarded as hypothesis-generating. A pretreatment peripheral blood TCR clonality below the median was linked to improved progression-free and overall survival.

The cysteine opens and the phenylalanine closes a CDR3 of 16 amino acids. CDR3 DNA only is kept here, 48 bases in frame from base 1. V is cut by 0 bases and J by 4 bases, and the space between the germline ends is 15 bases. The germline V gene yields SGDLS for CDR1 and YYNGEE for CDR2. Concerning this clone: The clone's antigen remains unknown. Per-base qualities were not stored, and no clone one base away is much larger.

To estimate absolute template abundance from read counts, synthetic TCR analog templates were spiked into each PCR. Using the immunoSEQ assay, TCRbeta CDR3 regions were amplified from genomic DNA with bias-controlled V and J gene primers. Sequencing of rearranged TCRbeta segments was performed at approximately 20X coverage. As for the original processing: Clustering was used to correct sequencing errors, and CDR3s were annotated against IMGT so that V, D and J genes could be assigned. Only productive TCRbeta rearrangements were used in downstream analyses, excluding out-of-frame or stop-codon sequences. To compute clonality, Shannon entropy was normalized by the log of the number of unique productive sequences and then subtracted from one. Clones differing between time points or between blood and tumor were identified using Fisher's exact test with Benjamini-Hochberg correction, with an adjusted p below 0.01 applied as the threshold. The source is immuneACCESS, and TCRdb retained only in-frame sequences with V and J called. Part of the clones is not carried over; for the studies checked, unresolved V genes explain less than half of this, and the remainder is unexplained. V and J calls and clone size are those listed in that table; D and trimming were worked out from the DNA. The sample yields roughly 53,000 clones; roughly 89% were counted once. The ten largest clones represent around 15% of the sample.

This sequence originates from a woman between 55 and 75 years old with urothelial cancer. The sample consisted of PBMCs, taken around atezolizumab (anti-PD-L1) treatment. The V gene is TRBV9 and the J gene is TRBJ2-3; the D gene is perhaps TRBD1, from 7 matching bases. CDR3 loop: CASSVGRGAQADTQYF. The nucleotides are TGTGCCAGCAGCGTAGGCAGGGGGGCCCAGGCAGATACGCAGTATTTT. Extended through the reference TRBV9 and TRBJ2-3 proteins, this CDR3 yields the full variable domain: DSGVTQTPKHLITATGQRVTLRCSPRSGDLSVYWYQQSLDQGLQFLIQYYNGEERAKGNILERFSAQQFPDLHSELNLSSLELGDSALYFCASSVGRGAQADTQYFGPGTRLTVL.